This TCR beta chain was obtained from a study of breast tumors, draining lymph nodes, adjacent tissues. In germline, CDR1 is SEHNR, CDR2 FQNEAQ (reference sequence). V was pared by 5 bases and J by 1 base, with 11 bases between. The CDR3 contains 14 residues. TCRdb re-analysed the multiplex PCR reads in MiXCR, keeping a single row per CDR3 protein. The data hold 150,000 or so distinct CDR3 sequences, with around 35% observed a single time. With regard to this clonotype: Its antigen is still unknown.

Samples came from axillary lymph nodes draining the breast cancer. Study results and limitations: Luminal-like breast cancer showed significantly greater tumor-nontumor repertoire similarity than basal-like breast cancer did. That most tumor T cells come from lymph nodes remained unproven. Tumors had less TCR diversity than lymph nodes, more than nontumor tissue.

The source is a female donor with breast cancer. Some clones in this sample may be carry-over from other donors' samples. The sequencing sample was made of axillary lymph node tissue. The rearrangement uses TRBV7-9 and TRBJ1-1, with D possibly matching TRBD1 (5 bases). The CDR3 DNA sequence: TGTGCCAGCAGCCCGGGACTACAGAACACTGAAGCTTTCTTT. Amino acid sequence: CASSPGLQNTEAFF. Full variable domain (missing parts from reference TRBV7-9 and TRBJ1-1): DTGVSQNPRHKITKRGQNVTFRCDPISEHNRLYWYRQTLGQGPEFLTYFQNEAQLEKSRLLSDRFSAERPKGSFSTLEIQRTEQGDSAMYLCASSPGLQNTEAFFGQGTRLTVV.